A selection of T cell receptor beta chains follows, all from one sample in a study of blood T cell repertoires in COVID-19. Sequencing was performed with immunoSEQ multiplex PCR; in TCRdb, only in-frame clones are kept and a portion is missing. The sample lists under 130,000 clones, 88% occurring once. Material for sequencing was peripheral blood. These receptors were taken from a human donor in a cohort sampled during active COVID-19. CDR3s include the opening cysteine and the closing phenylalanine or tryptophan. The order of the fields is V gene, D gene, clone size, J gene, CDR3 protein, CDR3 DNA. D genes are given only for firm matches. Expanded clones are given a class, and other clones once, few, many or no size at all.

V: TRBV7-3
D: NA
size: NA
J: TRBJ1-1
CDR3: CASSPRTYGDTEAFF
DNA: TGTGCCAGCAGCCCTCGTACCTACGGGGACACTGAAGCTTTCTTT

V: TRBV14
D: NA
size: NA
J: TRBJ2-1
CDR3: CASSQYLTVVDEQFF
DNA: TGTGCCAGCAGCCAATACCTGACAGTAGTCGATGAGCAGTTCTTC

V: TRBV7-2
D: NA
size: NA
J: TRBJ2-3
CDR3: CASRPRGTGTDTQYF
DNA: TGTGCCAGCAGGCCAAGGGGGACGGGCACAGATACGCAGTATTTT

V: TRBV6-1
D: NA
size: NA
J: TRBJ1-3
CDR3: CASSEASTIYF
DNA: TGTGCCAGCAGTGAAGCGAGCACCATATATTTT

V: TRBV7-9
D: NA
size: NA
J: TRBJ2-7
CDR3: CASSTQSGGAYEQYF
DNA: TGTGCCAGCAGCACGCAATCCGGGGGAGCCTACGAGCAGTACTTC

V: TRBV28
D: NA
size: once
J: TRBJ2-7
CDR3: CASGSGVVHEQYF
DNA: TGTGCCAGCGGTTCGGGAGTTGTCCACGAGCAGTACTTC

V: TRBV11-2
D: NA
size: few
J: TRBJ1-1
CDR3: CASSLQFGLKNTEAFF
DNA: TGTGCCAGCAGCTTACAGTTTGGCCTGAAGAACACTGAAGCTTTCTTT

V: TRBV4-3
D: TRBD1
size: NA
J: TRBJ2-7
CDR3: CASSPGQGADYEQYF
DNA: TGCGCCAGCAGCCCCGGACAGGGGGCGGATTACGAGCAGTACTTC

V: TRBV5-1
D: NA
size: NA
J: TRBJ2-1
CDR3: CASSRPGTSSYNEQFF
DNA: TGCGCCAGCAGCAGACCCGGGACAAGCTCCTACAATGAGCAGTTCTTC

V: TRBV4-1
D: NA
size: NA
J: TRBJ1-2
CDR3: CASSQLGGNYGYTF
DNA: TGCGCCAGCAGCCAATTGGGGGGTAACTATGGCTACACCTTC

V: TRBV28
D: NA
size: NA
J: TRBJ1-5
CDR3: CASSAGGQPQHF
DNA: TGTGCCAGCAGCGCCGGGGGACAGCCCCAGCATTTT

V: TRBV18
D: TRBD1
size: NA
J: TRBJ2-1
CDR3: CASSLGTESGQFF
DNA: TGTGCCAGCTCACTAGGGACAGAGTCGGGGCAGTTCTTC

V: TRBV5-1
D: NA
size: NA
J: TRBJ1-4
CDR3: CASSSNGTPEEKLFF
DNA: TGCGCCAGCAGCTCAAACGGGACACCCGAAGAAAAACTGTTTTTT

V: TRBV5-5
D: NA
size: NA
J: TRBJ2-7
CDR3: CASSLGQGDYEQYF
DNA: TGTGCCAGCAGCTTGGGGCAGGGCGACTACGAGCAGTACTTC

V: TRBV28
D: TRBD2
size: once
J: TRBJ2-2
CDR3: CASSYSGSIRAGELFF
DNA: TGTGCCAGCAGTTATAGCGGGAGTATTCGAGCCGGGGAGCTGTTTTTT

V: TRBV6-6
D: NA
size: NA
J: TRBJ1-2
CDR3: CASGTNYGYTF
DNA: TGTGCCTCGGGAACTAACTATGGCTACACCTTC

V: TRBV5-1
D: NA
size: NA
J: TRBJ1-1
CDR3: CASSFRGTEAFF
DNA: TGCGCCAGCAGCTTCAGGGGAACTGAAGCTTTCTTT

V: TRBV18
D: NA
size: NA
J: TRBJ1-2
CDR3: CASSLAELRGYTF
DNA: TGTGCCAGCTCATTGGCGGAGTTACGAGGCTACACCTTC

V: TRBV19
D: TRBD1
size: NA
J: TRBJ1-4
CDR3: CASIEDREGTNEKLFF
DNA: TGTGCCAGCATAGAGGACAGGGAAGGAACTAATGAAAAACTGTTTTTT

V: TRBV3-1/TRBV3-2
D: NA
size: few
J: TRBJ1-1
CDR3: CASSQGGGRTREAFF
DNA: TGTGCCAGCAGCCAAGGTGGGGGCCGAACTCGGGAAGCTTTCTTT

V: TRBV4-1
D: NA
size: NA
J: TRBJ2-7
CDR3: CASSQGERTIYEQYF
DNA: TGCGCCAGCAGCCAAGGAGAAAGAACTATCTACGAGCAGTACTTC

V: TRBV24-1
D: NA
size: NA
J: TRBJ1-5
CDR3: CATSGGQTNQPQHF
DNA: TGTGCCACCAGTGGGGGGCAGACCAATCAGCCCCAGCATTTT

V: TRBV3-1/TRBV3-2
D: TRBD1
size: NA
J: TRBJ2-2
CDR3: CASSLQGQANTGELFF
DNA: TGTGCCAGCAGCCTACAGGGACAGGCGAACACCGGGGAGCTGTTTTTT

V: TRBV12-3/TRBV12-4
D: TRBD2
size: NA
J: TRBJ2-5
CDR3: CATRAGGEETQYF
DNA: TGTGCCACCCGAGCTGGGGGGGAAGAGACCCAGTACTTC

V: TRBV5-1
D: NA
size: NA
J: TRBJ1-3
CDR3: CASSLELAGGNTIYF
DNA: TGCGCCAGCAGCTTGGAACTAGCAGGTGGAAACACCATATATTTT

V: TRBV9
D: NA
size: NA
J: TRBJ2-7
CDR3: CASSSRGSYEQYF
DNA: TGTGCCAGCTCCAGCAGGGGCTCCTACGAGCAGTACTTC

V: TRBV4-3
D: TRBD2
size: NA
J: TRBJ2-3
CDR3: CASSQDSGSRTDTQYF
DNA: TGCGCCAGCAGCCAAGATAGCGGGAGTAGGACAGATACGCAGTATTTT

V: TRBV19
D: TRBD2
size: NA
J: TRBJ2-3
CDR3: CASSTPSGRASDTQYF
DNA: TGTGCCAGTAGTACCCCTAGCGGGAGGGCATCGGATACGCAGTATTTT

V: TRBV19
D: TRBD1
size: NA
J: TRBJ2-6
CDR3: CASSKPGQGTSGANVLTF
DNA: TGTGCCAGTAGTAAACCGGGACAGGGCACCTCTGGGGCCAACGTCCTGACTTTC

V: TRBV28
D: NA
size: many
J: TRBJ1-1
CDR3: CASVWHTEAFF
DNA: TGTGCCAGCGTTTGGCACACTGAAGCTTTCTTT

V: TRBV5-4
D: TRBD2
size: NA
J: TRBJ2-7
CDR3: CASSLGTSGSIYEQYF
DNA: TGTGCCAGCAGCCTCGGGACTAGCGGGAGCATCTACGAGCAGTACTTC

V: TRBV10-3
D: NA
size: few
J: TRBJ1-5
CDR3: CAISYSSNQPQHF
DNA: TGTGCCATCAGCTACAGTAGCAATCAGCCCCAGCATTTT

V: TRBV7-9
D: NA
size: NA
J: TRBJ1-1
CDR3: CASSFKHLGTEAFF
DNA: TGTGCCAGCAGCTTTAAGCACCTCGGCACTGAAGCTTTCTTT

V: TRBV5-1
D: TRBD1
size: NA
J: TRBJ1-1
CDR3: CASSSRQGTEAFF
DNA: TGCGCCAGCAGCTCCAGACAGGGGACTGAAGCTTTCTTT

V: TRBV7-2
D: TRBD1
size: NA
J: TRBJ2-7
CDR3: CASSSGTGAYEQYF
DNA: TGTGCCAGCAGCTCCGGGACAGGAGCCTACGAGCAGTACTTC

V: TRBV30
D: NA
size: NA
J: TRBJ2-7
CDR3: CAWSAGLGYEQYF
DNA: TGTGCCTGGAGTGCAGGGTTGGGCTACGAGCAGTACTTC

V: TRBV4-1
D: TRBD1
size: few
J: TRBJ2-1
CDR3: CASSPSGTGRNEQFF
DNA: TGCGCCAGCAGCCCCTCCGGGACAGGGAGGAATGAGCAGTTCTTC

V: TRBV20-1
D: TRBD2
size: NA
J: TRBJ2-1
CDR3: CSASGPSGSKFMDEQFF
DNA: TGCAGTGCTAGTGGACCTAGCGGGAGTAAATTTATGGATGAGCAGTTCTTC

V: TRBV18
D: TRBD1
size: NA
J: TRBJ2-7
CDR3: CASSPGTGEYEQYF
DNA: TGTGCCAGCTCACCCGGGACAGGGGAGTACGAGCAGTACTTC

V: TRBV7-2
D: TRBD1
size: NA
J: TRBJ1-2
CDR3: CASSRTGPSNYGYTF
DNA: TGTGCCAGCAGCAGGACAGGCCCATCTAACTATGGCTACACCTTC

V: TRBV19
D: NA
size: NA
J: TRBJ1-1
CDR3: CASRLGAGATTEAFF
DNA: TGTGCCAGTAGGTTAGGGGCAGGGGCTACCACTGAAGCTTTCTTT

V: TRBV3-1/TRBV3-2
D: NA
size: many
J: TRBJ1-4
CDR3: CASRGEKLFF
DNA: TGTGCCAGCCGGGGTGAAAAACTGTTTTTT

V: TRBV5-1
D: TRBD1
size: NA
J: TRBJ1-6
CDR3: CASSGETGNSPLHF
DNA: TGCGCCAGCAGCGGGGAGACAGGGAATTCACCCCTCCACTTT

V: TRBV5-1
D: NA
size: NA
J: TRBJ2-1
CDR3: CASSFNYLNEQFF
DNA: TGCGCCAGCAGCTTCAACTATCTGAATGAGCAGTTCTTC

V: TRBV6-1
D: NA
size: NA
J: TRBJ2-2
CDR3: CASSENRATGELFF
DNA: TGTGCCAGCAGTGAGAACAGGGCGACCGGGGAGCTGTTTTTT

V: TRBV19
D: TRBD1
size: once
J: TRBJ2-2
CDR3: CASSATGGKPGELFF
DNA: TGTGCCAGTAGTGCAACAGGGGGTAAACCCGGGGAGCTGTTTTTT

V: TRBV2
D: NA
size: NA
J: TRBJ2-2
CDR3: CASVTGSNTGELFF
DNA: TGTGCCAGCGTAACAGGATCGAACACCGGGGAGCTGTTTTTT

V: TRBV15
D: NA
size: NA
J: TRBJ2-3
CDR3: CATTSLQGLLQGTDTQYF
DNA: TGTGCCACCACCTCCCTCCAGGGTCTCCTTCAGGGCACAGATACGCAGTATTTT

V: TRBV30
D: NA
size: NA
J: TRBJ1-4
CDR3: CAWSPTGTLNEKLFF
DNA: TGTGCCTGGAGCCCAACAGGGACACTTAATGAAAAACTGTTTTTT

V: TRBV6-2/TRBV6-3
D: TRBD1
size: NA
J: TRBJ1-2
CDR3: CASTPGTGDGYTF
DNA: TGTGCCAGCACCCCCGGGACAGGGGATGGCTACACCTTC

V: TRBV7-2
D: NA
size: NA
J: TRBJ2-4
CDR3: CASSLETGLAKNIQYF
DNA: TGTGCCAGCAGCTTAGAAACAGGCTTAGCCAAAAACATTCAGTACTTC

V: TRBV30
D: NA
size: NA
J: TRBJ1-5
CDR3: CAWRGRGAGNQPQHF
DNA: TGTGCCTGGAGGGGACGGGGGGCGGGCAATCAGCCCCAGCATTTT